A single sample is the source of the 10 T cell receptor beta chains below, sequenced in a study of blood T cell repertoires in COVID-19. Profiled with immunoSEQ multiplex PCR; TCRdb holds only in-frame clones, not every one. In the table there are under 200,000 clones, over 80% of which are singletons. Material for sequencing was peripheral blood. Receptor source: a woman of 80 years or more with COVID-19, enrolled during active disease.

The chain carries TRBV12-3 or TRBV12-4 and TRBJ1-1; D remains ambiguous. Trimming removed 3 bases from V and 8 bases from J, with 10 bases in between. CDR3 size: 12 residues. CDR3 sequence: CASSLPGSEAFF. The DNA of the CDR3 is TGTGCCAGCAGTTTGCCGGGGTCAGAAGCTTTCTTT.

V gene TRBV6-1 combines with J gene TRBJ1-5; 10 bases map to TRBD1. The length of the CDR3 is 17 residues. V was clipped by 4 bases and J by 5 bases; unmatched bases: 11. Germline V gene sequence: CDR1 MNHNS, CDR2 SASEGT. The CDR3 nucleotides read TGTGCCAGCAGTGGGTTCCCCGAAGGGACAGGGGATCAGCCCCAGCATTTT. Translation: CASSGFPEGTGDQPQHF.

The chain links TRBV6-5 to TRBJ1-1; perhaps TRBD1 as D (5 bases). The CDR3 is made up of 13 amino acids. Trimming shortened V by 2 bases and J by 2 bases, and 6 bases separated the two germline ends. Germline V gene data show CDR1 as MNHEY and CDR2 as SVGAGI. This chain's CDR3 is CASSYDSNTEAFF. The CDR3 region has the DNA TGTGCCAGCAGTTACGACAGCAACACTGAAGCTTTCTTT.

This chain links TRBV7-6 with TRBJ2-3; the match to TRBD1 covers 11 bases. CDR1 is SGHVS and CDR2 is FNYEAQ in the germline V gene. CDR3 length: 14 amino acids. Losses at the gene ends were 5 bases for V and 5 bases for J; bases not matched to a gene: 3. In DNA, the CDR3 is TGTGCCAGCAGCCGGGACAGGGGGAGAGATACGCAGTATTTT. Protein product: CASSRDRGRDTQYF.

V usage is TRBV11-1 and J usage is TRBJ2-5; possible D gene TRBD2, 5 bases. Germline CDR1 reads SGHAT; CDR2 reads FQDESV (reference sequence). The CDR3 contains 14 residues. V was trimmed by 7 bases and J by 7 bases, leaving 19 bases between them. CDR3 residues: CASTPWSGLGTQYF. DNA of the CDR3: TGTGCCAGCACCCCGTGGTCGGGATTGGGGACCCAGTACTTC.

The chain recombines TRBV15 with TRBJ1-1, with D perhaps TRBD1 (5 bases). V was shortened by 1 base and J by 6 bases, with 9 bases between the two germline ends. CDR1 LNHNV and CDR2 YYDKDF come from the germline V gene (reference sequence). The CDR3 is 13 residues long. The CDR3 region has the DNA TGTGCCACCAGCAGAGGCAGGGCATCTGAAGCTTTCTTT. Protein: CATSRGRASEAFF.

Only a few counts were recorded for this clone. The V and J genes are TRBV6-5 and TRBJ2-7, with D maybe TRBD1 (6 bases). Trimming removed 5 bases from V and 2 bases from J, with 16 bases in between. This CDR3 has 15 residues. Germline V gene lookup returns CDR1 MNHEY and CDR2 SVGAGI. The CDR3 loop reads CASSPPQGSPYEQYF. The CDR3 DNA follows: TGTGCCAGCAGTCCCCCACAGGGTAGTCCCTACGAGCAGTACTTC.

The chain employs TRBV4-2 and TRBJ1-4, with no clear D. Germline lookup yields CDR1 LGHNA and CDR2 YNFKEQ. The CDR3 totals 14 residues. V was trimmed by 4 bases and J by 6 bases, leaving 12 bases between them. The CDR3 DNA reads as TGTGCCAGCAGCCCACGGACTGTCGATGAAAAACTGTTTTTT. Residues: CASSPRTVDEKLFF.

The chain joins TRBV19 to TRBJ2-1, with a weak D call TRBD1 (5 bases). CDR1 LNHDA and CDR2 SQIVND come from the germline V gene (reference sequence). The CDR3 loop spans 15 amino acids. Trimming removed 2 bases from V and 10 bases from J, with 18 bases in between. CDR3 in DNA: TGTGCCAGTAGTATAACAACGCTGGGGCTCGGGGAGCAGTTCTTC. Its translation: CASSITTLGLGEQFF.

V gene TRBV7-3 combines with J gene TRBJ2-1; 8 bases align to TRBD1. J gave up 5 bases and V 5 bases, and 5 bases lay outside the gene matches. The length of the CDR3 is 14 residues. Germline CDR1 SGHTA, CDR2 FQGTGA. The CDR3 sequence is CASSPRTGNNEQFF. The CDR3 DNA follows: TGTGCCAGCAGCCCAAGGACAGGGAACAATGAGCAGTTCTTC.